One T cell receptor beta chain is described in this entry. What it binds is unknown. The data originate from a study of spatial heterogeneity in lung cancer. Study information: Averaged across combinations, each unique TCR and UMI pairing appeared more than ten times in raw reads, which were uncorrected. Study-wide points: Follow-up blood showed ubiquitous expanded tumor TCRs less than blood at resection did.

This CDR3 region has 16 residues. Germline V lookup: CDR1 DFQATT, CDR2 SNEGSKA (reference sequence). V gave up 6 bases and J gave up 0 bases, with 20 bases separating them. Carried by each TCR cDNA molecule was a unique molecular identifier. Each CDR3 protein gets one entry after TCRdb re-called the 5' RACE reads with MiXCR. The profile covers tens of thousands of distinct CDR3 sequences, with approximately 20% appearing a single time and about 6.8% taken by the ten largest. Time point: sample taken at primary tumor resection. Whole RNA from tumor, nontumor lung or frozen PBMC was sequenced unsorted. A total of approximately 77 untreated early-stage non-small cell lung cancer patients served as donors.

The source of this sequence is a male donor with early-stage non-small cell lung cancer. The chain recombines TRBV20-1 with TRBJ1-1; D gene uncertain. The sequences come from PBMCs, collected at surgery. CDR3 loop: CSAPPAGPAMNTEAFF. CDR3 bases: TGCAGTGCCCCACCCGCCGGCCCTGCTATGAACACTGAAGCTTTCTTT.